This TCR beta chain was recovered during a study of CD8 T cells in ankylosing spondylitis. General study results and limits: Earlier authors reported some of these motif variants in reactive arthritis synovial fluid and blood. Matched ankylosing spondylitis synovial fluid reportedly contained a significantly enriched population of disease-linked clones. In peripheral blood, disease-linked CD8+ clones occurred at relatively low frequencies. Characteristic of ankylosing spondylitis blood, it appeared, was a TCR beta motif comprising about 8 highly homologous variants.

With molecular barcodes, quantitative 5'-RACE was used to make the TCR beta libraries. One entry per CDR3 protein, called by TCRdb with MiXCR from the 5' RACE reads. This sample has around 890,000 distinct CDR3 sequences, with about 12% found just once. Germline V lookup: CDR1 DFQATT, CDR2 SNEGSKA (reference sequence). This CDR3 has 12 amino acids. As for this clonotype: Its specificity is not known.

The clonotype comes from a male donor with ankylosing spondylitis. The chain combines TRBV20-1 with TRBJ1-2; TRBD1 matches 10 bases. Sequenced input: blood, either unsorted or a sorted T cell fraction (not recorded which). The CDR3 here is CTSGTGDGGYTF. CDR3 sequence (DNA): TGCACATCCGGGACAGGGGACGGTGGCTACACCTTC.